The next 2 T cell receptor beta chains were all read from a single sample in a study of response to subunit inactivated influenza vaccine. One entry per CDR3 protein, called by TCRdb with MiXCR from the RT-PCR reads. The table lists under 850,000 distinct CDR3 sequences, around 18% of them singletons. The sample consisted of PBMCs from blood, taken around 5 days after vaccination. The receptors derive from a man in his forties or fifties who received an inactivated influenza vaccine.

This clonotype has ten or more counts. The V and J genes are TRBV28 and TRBJ2-2; a weak D match, TRBD2 (6 bases). The ends were cut back, 4 bases at V and 8 bases at J, with 17 bases in the middle. This CDR3 contains 15 residues. Germline CDR1 reads MDHEN; CDR2 reads SYDVKM. CDR3 DNA: TGTGCCAGCAGTTCACTGGAGAGGGGAGGTGGGGAGCTGTTTTTT. Protein: CASSSLERGGGELFF.

This chain uses TRBV11-3 with TRBJ2-7; 8 nucleotides align to TRBD1. CDR3 length: 15 amino acids. Looked up from germline, CDR1 is SGHNT and CDR2 is YENEEA. The V segment lost 6 bases and the J segment 0 bases; nucleotides outside the gene matches: 7. The CDR3: CASSLTGDSSYEQYF. CDR3 in DNA: TGTGCCAGCAGTCTGACAGGGGACAGCTCCTACGAGCAGTACTTC.